The source of this TCR beta chain is a study of CD8 T cells in Susac syndrome. Study conclusions and caveats: A relatively small number of individuals underwent TCR sequencing and HLA analysis.

Sequencing targeted TCR beta in T cells from blood (CD8+ and CD4+). Negative isolation yielded CD4+ and CD8+ T cells, and FACS enriched TEMRA cells. Trimming removed 7 bases at V and 0 bases at J, with 9 bases between. In germline, CDR1 is SNHLY, CDR2 FYNNEI. This CDR3 comprises 14 residues. An amount of RNA that ranged from about 0.45 to 1 ug was reverse transcribed with random hexamers. Amplification of the TCR beta CDR3 was carried out by immunoSEQ multiplex PCR, which spanned a total of 54 Vbeta and 13 Jbeta segments. TCRdb re-called the immunoSEQ multiplex PCR reads with MiXCR, one entry per CDR3 protein. The table records 350,000 to 550,000 distinct CDR3 sequences, 85% of them present only once. As to this clonotype: Antigen unknown.

This receptor was identified in a human donor with multiple sclerosis. The V gene is TRBV2, the J gene TRBJ2-2, with TRBD1 as a possible D gene (6 bases). The sequenced sample was CD8+ T cells from PBMCs. In nucleotides, the CDR3 is TGTGCCAGCATGGGGACAACGAACACCGGGGAGCTGTTTTTT. As protein: CASMGTTNTGELFF.